Each of the 18 T cell receptor beta chains below was sequenced from the same sample in a study of radiation and T cells in renal cell carcinoma. Stated time point: baseline pretreatment blood. Treatment here: 15 Gy SBRT to primary tumor, nephrectomy 4 weeks later. Profiled with immunoSEQ multiplex PCR; TCRdb holds only in-frame clones, not every one. The sample records some 150,000 clones, approximately 82% being singletons. Material: blood, obtained from a patient whose treatment included radiotherapy and nephrectomy. These receptors were collected from a woman aged 45-59 years with renal cell carcinoma.

This rearrangement joins TRBV12-5 to TRBJ2-1, with 12 nucleotides matching TRBD2. The CDR3 is 15 amino acids. CDR1 is LGHNT, CDR2 FRNRAP, per germline. CDR3 coding DNA: TGTGGTTTGGGTCGACTAGCGGGAGCCTACAATGAGCAGTTCTTC. Residues: CGLGRLAGAYNEQFF.

The chain uses TRBV6-5 and TRBJ1-1; 7 bases are a match to TRBD1. Germline lookup yields CDR1 MNHEY and CDR2 SVGAGI. After removal of 6 bases from V and 9 bases from J, the junction contained 10 bases not matched to a gene. CDR3 length: 13 amino acids. CDR3 nucleotides: TGTGCCAGCAGATTTACAGGGGATCACAAAGCTTTCTTT. Translation gives CASRFTGDHKAFF.

This chain links TRBV9 with TRBJ2-2, with D unclear. The length of the CDR3 is 16 residues. Germline CDR1 and CDR2: SGDLS and YYNGEE. V lost 4 bases and J 5 bases, leaving 18 bases between the germline ends. The CDR3 sequence: CASSPAVWASTGELFF. The CDR3 nucleotides are TGTGCCAGCAGCCCGGCGGTTTGGGCATCTACCGGGGAGCTGTTTTTT.

The chain links TRBV18 to TRBJ2-2; no clear D. Germline values: CDR1 KGHSH, CDR2 LQKENI. V lost 6 bases to trimming and J lost 3 bases, with 8 bases between them. The CDR3 sequence is 13 residues long. This chain's CDR3 is CASSTRDTGELFF. CDR3 bases: TGTGCCAGCTCGACCCGGGACACCGGGGAGCTGTTTTTT.

CDR3 sequence (DNA): TGTGCCAGCAGTGCGATCGGGGAGCTGTTTTTT. It encodes CASSAIGELFF. This chain uses TRBV6-5 with TRBJ2-2; D not certain. Trimming removed 5 bases from V and 7 bases from J, with 5 bases in between. This CDR3 spans 11 amino acids. Germline assignment: CDR1 MNHEY and CDR2 SVGAGI.

The V call is TRBV7-9, the J call TRBJ1-1; TRBD1 is a possible D gene (6 bases). Per germline, CDR1 SEHNR and CDR2 FQNEAQ (reference sequence). The CDR3 is 14 residues long. Trimming shortened V by 2 bases and J by 2 bases, and 9 bases separated the two germline ends. In nucleotides, the CDR3 is TGTGCCAGCAGCTTATCAGGGGATAACACTGAAGCTTTCTTT. It codes for CASSLSGDNTEAFF. The full variable domain, in which reference TRBV7-9 and TRBJ1-1 provide the parts outside the CDR3, is DTGVSQNPRHKITKRGQNVTFRCDPISEHNRLYWYRQTLGQGPEFLTYFQNEAQLEKSRLLSDRFSAERPKGSFSTLEIQRTEQGDSAMYLCASSLSGDNTEAFFGQGTRLTVV.

This rearrangement joins TRBV6-5 to TRBJ1-2; D gene ambiguous. The CDR3 sequence is 13 residues long. Germline CDR1 and CDR2: MNHEY and SVGAGI. V was shortened by 10 bases and J by 7 bases, with 19 bases between the two germline ends. The CDR3 region has the DNA TGTGCCACGACCCAAGCCGGTCTCGCTGGCTACACCTTC. It encodes CATTQAGLAGYTF.

The V call is TRBV9, the J call TRBJ1-1, with D unclear. Germline loops: CDR1 SGDLS, CDR2 YYNGEE. This CDR3 spans 13 amino acids. V was clipped by 5 bases and J by 5 bases, with 13 bases between them. The CDR3 nucleotides read TGTGCCAGCAGGTCGGGGTCTGGGACTGAAGCTTTCTTT. Protein sequence: CASRSGSGTEAFF.

The J gene is TRBJ2-5, the V gene TRBV6-5; TRBD2 matches 8 bases. This CDR3 has 12 residues. CDR1 is MNHEY and CDR2 is SVGAGI in the germline V gene. V shed 6 bases and J 3 bases; nucleotides not matched to a gene: 0. The CDR3 DNA reads TGTGCCAGCAGACTAGCGGAAGAGACCCAGTACTTC. Encoded protein: CASRLAEETQYF.

The chain combines TRBV7-2 with TRBJ2-7; D ambiguous. Deletions cut 4 bases from V and 2 bases from J, with 12 bases between. The CDR3 has 14 amino acids. CDR1 is SGHTA, CDR2 FQGNSA, per germline. The CDR3 bases are TGTGCCAGCAGCTCCCGACTGCCACCCTACGAGCAGTACTTC. Protein: CASSSRLPPYEQYF.

This chain uses TRBV7-2 with TRBJ2-2; D possibly corresponds to TRBD2 (6 bases). The CDR3 covers 16 residues. Between the trimmed V and J ends, which lost 5 bases and 2 bases, there was a span of 15 bases. Germline lookup yields CDR1 SGHTA and CDR2 FQGNSA. CDR3 residues: CASSDPGTFNTGELFF. CDR3 nucleotide sequence: TGTGCCAGCAGCGACCCCGGGACTTTTAACACCGGGGAGCTGTTTTTT. The full variable domain, in which reference TRBV7-2 and TRBJ2-2 provide the parts outside the CDR3, is GAGVSQSPSNKVTEKGKDVELRCDPISGHTALYWYRQSLGQGLEFLIYFQGNSAPDKSGLPSDRFSAERTGGSVSTLTIQRTQQEDSAVYLCASSDPGTFNTGELFFGEGSRLTVL.

V is TRBV6-5 and J is TRBJ1-4; D gene uncertain. Trimming stripped 4 bases from V and 2 bases from J, with 8 bases between. The CDR3 consists of 14 residues. Germline V gives CDR1 MNHEY, CDR2 SVGAGI. CDR3 sequence (DNA): TGTGCCAGCAGTTCCGCACAGACTAATGAAAAACTGTTTTTT. The encoded protein is CASSSAQTNEKLFF.

In this sample, this clone turned up once. V is TRBV5-4 and J is TRBJ1-1; 9 bases match TRBD1. The CDR3 is 16 residues long. Trimming took 4 bases from V and 6 from J; bases not matched to a gene: 13. Germline V CDR1 and CDR2: SGHNT, YYREEE (reference sequence). For the CDR3, the DNA is TGTGCCAGCAGCCTGGGAGGGACAGGGATGGTAGCTGAAGCTTTCTTT. Translating gives CASSLGGTGMVAEAFF.

This clone was seen just once. The V call is TRBV5-6, the J call TRBJ1-1; perhaps TRBD1 as D (6 bases). This CDR3 is 14 amino acids long. V was trimmed by 0 bases and J by 3 bases, leaving 9 bases between them. Germline lookup yields CDR1 SGHDT and CDR2 YYEEEE. The CDR3 DNA reads TGTGCCAGCAGCTTGGAACAGGGCCACACTGAAGCTTTCTTT. This encodes CASSLEQGHTEAFF.

The chain couples TRBV6-4 to TRBJ2-1; 10 positions match TRBD2. Germline CDR1 MRHNA, CDR2 SNTAGT. This CDR3 spans 15 amino acids. V was pared by 6 bases and J by 8 bases, with 10 bases of the junction left unmatched. The chain's CDR3 is CASSAVSGGAHEQFF. The CDR3 DNA sequence: TGTGCCAGCAGCGCAGTCAGCGGGGGGGCCCATGAGCAGTTCTTC.

V gene TRBV9 combines with J gene TRBJ2-7, with D possibly TRBD2 on 5 matching bases. CDR3 size: 14 residues. From germline, CDR1 is SGDLS and CDR2 YYNGEE. Between the trimmed V and J ends, which lost 0 bases and 0 bases, there was a span of 7 bases. The CDR3 spells CASSVEAASYEQYF. The CDR3, as DNA: TGTGCCAGCAGCGTAGAAGCGGCCTCCTACGAGCAGTACTTC.

The genes are TRBV6-5 and TRBJ2-3; 7 bases fit TRBD1. Germline V lookup: CDR1 MNHEY, CDR2 SVGAGI. The ends lost 2 bases at V and 3 bases at J; junction bases unmatched: 2. There are 14 residues in the CDR3. The CDR3 loop is CASSYETGTDTQYF. The CDR3 DNA reads TGTGCCAGCAGTTACGAGACAGGGACAGATACGCAGTATTTT.

The chain recombines TRBV28 with TRBJ2-5, with TRBD1 identical over 8 bases. CDR1 and CDR2 from the germline V gene are MDHEN and SYDVKM. V lost 6 bases and J lost 3; bases outside the gene matches: 0. This CDR3 contains 12 residues. This CDR3 reads CASRTGEETQYF. CDR3 nucleotides: TGTGCCAGCAGGACAGGGGAAGAGACCCAGTACTTC.